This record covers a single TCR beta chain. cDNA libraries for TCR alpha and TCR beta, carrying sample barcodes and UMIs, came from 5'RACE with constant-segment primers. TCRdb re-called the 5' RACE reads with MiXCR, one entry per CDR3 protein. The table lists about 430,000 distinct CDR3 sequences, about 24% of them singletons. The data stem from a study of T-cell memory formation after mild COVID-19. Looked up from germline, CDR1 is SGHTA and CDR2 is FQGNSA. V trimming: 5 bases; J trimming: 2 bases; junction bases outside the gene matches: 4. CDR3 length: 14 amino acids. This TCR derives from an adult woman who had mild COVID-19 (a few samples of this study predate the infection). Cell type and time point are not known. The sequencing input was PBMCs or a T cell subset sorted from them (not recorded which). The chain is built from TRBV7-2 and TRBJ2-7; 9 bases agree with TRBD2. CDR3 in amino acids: CASSETSGPYEQYF. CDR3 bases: TGTGCCAGCAGCGAGACTAGCGGACCCTACGAGCAGTACTTC.